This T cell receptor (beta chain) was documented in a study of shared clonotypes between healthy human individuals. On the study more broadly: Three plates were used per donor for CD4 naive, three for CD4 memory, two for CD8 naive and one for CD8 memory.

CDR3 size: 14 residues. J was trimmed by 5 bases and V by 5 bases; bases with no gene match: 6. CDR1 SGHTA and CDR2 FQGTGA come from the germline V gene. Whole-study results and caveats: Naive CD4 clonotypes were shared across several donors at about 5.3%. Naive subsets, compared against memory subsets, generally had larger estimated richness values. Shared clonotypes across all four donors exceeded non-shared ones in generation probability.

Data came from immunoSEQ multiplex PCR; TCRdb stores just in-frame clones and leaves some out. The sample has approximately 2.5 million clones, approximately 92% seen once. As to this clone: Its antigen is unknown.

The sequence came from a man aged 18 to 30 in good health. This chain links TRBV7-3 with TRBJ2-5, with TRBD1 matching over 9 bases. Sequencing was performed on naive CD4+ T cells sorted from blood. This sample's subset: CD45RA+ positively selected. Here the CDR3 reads CASSPFGTGETQYF. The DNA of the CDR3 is TGTGCCAGCAGCCCATTCGGGACAGGGGAGACCCAGTACTTC.